These T cell receptor beta chains were read from a single sample in a study of OX40 agonist ivuxolimab in advanced cancers. The method was immunoSEQ multiplex PCR; TCRdb's version includes in-frame clones alone and lacks a portion of them. The sample consists of 65,000 to 80,000 clones, about 90% of them appearing once. Sequencing used CD4+ or CD8+ T cells sorted from blood, obtained in a trial of the OX40 agonist ivuxolimab. These receptors originate from an adult with an advanced solid tumor such as melanoma, head and neck, liver or kidney cancer. CDR3s leave out the opening cysteine and the closing phenylalanine or tryptophan. Not every row has a clone size; where given, it reads once, few, many or a size class.

v_gene,abundance,j_gene,CDR3aa
TRBV11-2,.,TRBJ1-2,ASSLVPSNYGYT
TRBV29-1,.,TRBJ1-4,SGGTGATNEKLF
TRBV27,.,TRBJ1-6,ASSLWGNRSPLH
TRBV11-2,once,TRBJ2-2,ASSLEGLHTGELF
TRBV21-1,.,TRBJ2-7,ASSKGSRDGEYEQY
TRBV7-2,.,TRBJ2-7,ASSLGTAPYEQY
TRBV10-3,.,TRBJ2-3,AISESRFDTQY
TRBV7-3,.,TRBJ2-3,ASRAGGPTDTQY
TRBV19,.,TRBJ2-1,ASVDSLGLYNEQF
TRBV30,.,TRBJ2-2,AWSRQGNTGELF
TRBV7-9,.,TRBJ2-1,ASSGGGTTYNEQF
TRBV4-3,few,TRBJ2-3,ASSQRGLASDTQY
TRBV10-3,.,TRBJ2-7,AISESTGLSYEQY
TRBV7-3,.,TRBJ1-3,ASSPGQGRNTIY
TRBV7-3,.,TRBJ2-1,ASSLRQGGGEQF
TRBV11-3,.,TRBJ1-4,ASSLGATPNEKLF
TRBV5-1,.,TRBJ1-1,ASSLRGGAEAF
TRBV5-1,once,TRBJ2-7,ASSHSSGRGRAYEQY
TRBV15,.,TRBJ1-5,ATSRAGRNQPQH
TRBV19,.,TRBJ2-3,ASSINGGAARGDTQY
TRBV11-2,.,TRBJ2-7,ASSLSSGVTSYEQY
TRBV7-2,.,TRBJ2-5,ASSSGTGGPN
TRBV4-1,.,TRBJ1-1,ASSQGQMKTEAF
TRBV30,medium-sized,TRBJ2-7,ACTAPGTEFSYEQY
TRBV5-6,.,TRBJ1-3,ASSGNRALSGRAIY
TRBV5-1,once,TRBJ1-4,ASSLGQGVSNEKLF
TRBV2,.,TRBJ2-2,ASRRAEPMSDTGELF
TRBV5-1,.,TRBJ2-7,ASSAGQGSEQY
TRBV28,once,TRBJ2-7,ASSPEGLAGRSSYEQY
TRBV5-1,.,TRBJ2-1,ASSLNSDNEQF
TRBV30,.,TRBJ2-4,AWSIPPGREGNIQY
TRBV11-2,few,TRBJ1-1,ASSFQGPNTEAF
TRBV20-1,.,TRBJ2-1,SASGQGGQF
TRBV18,few,TRBJ2-3,ASSPKGDGRVGDTQY
TRBV2,.,TRBJ2-7,ASDMGEGRGYEQY
TRBV11-3,.,TRBJ2-2,ASSLGAGNTGELF
TRBV6-1,.,TRBJ1-3,ASSDVGSSGNTIY
TRBV11-3,.,TRBJ2-3,ASSLGTSGTDTQY
TRBV7-2,.,TRBJ2-1,ASSFGLAGRQF
TRBV7-7,.,TRBJ2-1,ASSSVAGRNEQF
TRBV4-3,once,TRBJ1-2,ASSQGASGNYGYT
TRBV11-2,.,TRBJ2-7,ASSSQRNEQY
TRBV19,once,TRBJ1-2,ASSTNDRVYGYT
TRBV27,.,TRBJ1-5,ASSQFHRDSNQPQH
TRBV6-5,.,TRBJ1-5,ASSWGTGDQPQH